This T cell receptor beta chain originates from a study of T cell responses to AZD1222 COVID-19 vaccine. Profiled with immunoSEQ multiplex PCR; TCRdb holds only in-frame clones, not every one. The sample contains over 95,000 clones, roughly 90% of which appear only once. This clone was seen a single time. The germline gives CDR1 MNHEY, CDR2 SVGAGI. Trimming removed 7 bases at V and 4 bases at J, with 16 bases between. CDR3 length: 15 residues. The chain has TRBV6-5 and TRBJ2-2; the D call may be TRBD1 or TRBD2 (6 bases each). The clonotype originates from an adult in good health. The input for sequencing was peripheral blood, taken on day 0 of AZD1222 vaccination. CDR3 DNA sequence: TGTGCCAGCACTCTTTGGGGGGCCAGCACCGGGGAGCTGTTTTTT. It yields the protein CASTLWGASTGELFF.